Shown below are 28 T cell receptor beta chains from a single sample sequenced in a study of blood T cell repertoires in COVID-19. The data were produced by immunoSEQ multiplex PCR, yet TCRdb's version contains in-frame clones alone and is incomplete. The sample lists approximately 58,000 clones, approximately 82% occurring once. Sequencing was done on a sample of peripheral blood. The receptors come from a woman aged 60-70 years with acute or convalescent COVID-19.

This clone occurred a few times. The gene calls are TRBV27 and TRBJ2-2; D perhaps matches TRBD1 (5 bases). CDR1 is MNHEY and CDR2 is SMNVEV in the germline V gene (reference sequence). V gave up 3 bases and J gave up 4 bases, with 12 bases separating them. CDR3 length: 15 residues. As DNA, the CDR3 is TGTGCCAGCAGTTTTAAGGGGTCGGCCACCGGGGAGCTGTTTTTT. Translating it yields CASSFKGSATGELFF.

This sequence joins TRBV11-1 and TRBJ1-2, with TRBD1 as a possible D gene (6 bases). Trimming cost V 4 bases and J 3 bases, with 15 bases left between them. Germline CDR1 reads SGHAT; CDR2 reads FQDESV (reference sequence). The CDR3 loop spans 15 amino acids. This CDR3 is CASSYGPEGDYGYTF. CDR3 DNA: TGTGCCAGCAGCTATGGTCCAGAGGGGGACTATGGCTACACCTTC.

The chain links TRBV12-3 or TRBV12-4 to TRBJ1-2; 8 nucleotides line up with TRBD1. The CDR3 covers 13 residues. With V trimmed by 3 bases and J by 7 bases, 4 bases remained unmatched. The CDR3, as DNA: TGTGCCAGCAGTTTCGGCAGGGGGCCTGGCTACACCTTC. Its translation is CASSFGRGPGYTF.

V and J are TRBV6-6 and TRBJ2-4; TRBD1 aligns across 7 bases. The V gene's germline CDR1 is MNHNY and CDR2 SVGAGI (reference sequence). Losses at the gene ends were 0 bases for V and 6 bases for J; bases not matched to a gene: 5. The CDR3 is 15 residues long. CDR3 sequence (DNA): TGTGCCAGCAGTTACTCGAGGGGGCCAGCAAACATTCAGTACTTC. It yields the protein CASSYSRGPANIQYF.

The sample holds one count of this clone. The CDR3 here is CASRQTSGTGGEAFF. Written as DNA, the CDR3 is TGCGCCAGCAGGCAGACTTCCGGGACAGGGGGGGAGGCTTTCTTT. The V call is TRBV5-1, the J call TRBJ1-1; TRBD1 matches at 11 bases. The CDR3 consists of 15 residues. Trimming cost V 5 bases and J 11 bases; bases outside gene matches: 14. Germline-derived CDR1 and CDR2 are SGHRS and YFSETQ.

The chain employs TRBV5-1 and TRBJ1-6; the match to TRBD1 covers 9 bases. The ends lost 0 bases at V and 10 bases at J; junction bases unmatched: 2. This CDR3 has 14 residues. Germline V gene sequence: CDR1 SGHRS, CDR2 YFSETQ. Here the CDR3 reads CASSLGDRASPLHF. The CDR3 nucleotides are TGCGCCAGCAGCTTGGGGGACAGGGCCTCACCCCTCCACTTT.

Details on this clone: Within the sample, other DNA sequences also encode this same CDR3. The chain links TRBV6-5 to TRBJ1-1; weak D call: TRBD1 (5 bases). The CDR3 spans 13 residues. CDR1 is MNHEY, CDR2 SVGAGI, per germline. V lost 2 bases and J lost 4, with 8 bases in between. The CDR3 DNA sequence: TGTGCCAGCAGTTACGTGGGGGGCACTGAAGCTTTCTTT. Translation gives CASSYVGGTEAFF.

This chain links TRBV29-1 with TRBJ1-2, with TRBD1 as a possible D gene (6 bases). CDR1 and CDR2 from the germline V gene are SQVTM and ANQGSEA. Trimming took 3 bases from V and 4 from J, leaving 18 bases between them. This CDR3 has 15 amino acids. CDR3 residues: CSVEPLVGGIYGYTF. CDR3 bases: TGCAGCGTTGAGCCATTGGTTGGGGGCATCTATGGCTACACCTTC.

The gene calls are TRBV19 and TRBJ2-1, with D perhaps matching TRBD2 (7 bases). Germline V gene data show CDR1 as LNHDA and CDR2 as SQIVND (reference sequence). The CDR3 spans 15 residues. The V and J ends lost 5 bases and 4 bases respectively, with 15 bases between them. CDR3 DNA sequence: TGTGCCAGTAGTCCTTGGGAGGGGGAGTACAATGAGCAGTTCTTC. Translation gives CASSPWEGEYNEQFF.

The chain uses TRBV5-1 and TRBJ1-1, with D maybe TRBD1 (6 bases). V was clipped by 3 bases and J by 4 bases, with 10 bases between them. Germline CDR1 SGHRS, CDR2 YFSETQ. The CDR3 has 13 amino acids. CDR3 in amino acids: CASSSQGFTEAFF. The CDR3 DNA follows: TGCGCCAGCAGCTCACAGGGTTTCACTGAAGCTTTCTTT. Filled out from reference TRBV5-1 and TRBJ1-1, the complete variable domain reads KAGVTQTPRYLIKTRGQQVTLSCSPISGHRSVSWYQQTPGQGLQFLFEYFSETQRNKGNFPGRFSGRQFSNSRSEMNVSTLELGDSALYLCASSSQGFTEAFFGQGTRLTVV.

The rearrangement uses TRBV2 and TRBJ1-6, with TRBD1 identical over 8 bases. Germline loops: CDR1 SNHLY, CDR2 FYNNEI. There are 13 residues in the CDR3. V shed 10 bases, J shed 7 bases, and the junction held 6 bases outside the gene matches. CDR3 loop: CATKDRENSPLHF. In DNA form, the CDR3 reads TGTGCCACCAAGGACAGGGAGAATTCACCCCTCCACTTT.

The rearrangement joins TRBV5-5 to TRBJ2-3, with D possibly TRBD1 on 5 matching bases. The V gene lost 3 bases and the J gene lost 7 bases, with 21 bases spanning the gap. There are 16 residues in the CDR3. The germline V gene has CDR1 SGHKS and CDR2 YYEKEE (reference sequence). The CDR3 loop reads CASSSSGIGLEYTQYF. The CDR3 bases are TGTGCCAGCAGCTCCTCAGGGATAGGCTTAGAATATACGCAGTATTTT. The full variable domain, in which reference TRBV5-5 and TRBJ2-3 provide the parts outside the CDR3, is DAGVTQSPTHLIKTRGQQVTLRCSPISGHKSVSWYQQVLGQGPQFIFQYYEKEERGRGNFPDRFSARQFPNYSSELNVNALLLGDSALYLCASSSSGIGLEYTQYFGPGTRLTVL.

This chain connects TRBV4-2 to TRBJ2-5; 10 positions agree with TRBD2. Trimming removed 0 bases from V and 5 bases from J; junction bases left unmatched: 9. The CDR3 is 17 residues long. The germline V gene encodes CDR1 LGHNA and CDR2 YNFKEQ. The CDR3 loop reads CASSQDQERGGRETQYF. The CDR3 DNA reads as TGTGCCAGCAGCCAAGACCAGGAGCGGGGGGGCCGGGAGACCCAGTACTTC.

This chain joins TRBV6-5 and TRBJ1-3; D might be TRBD1 (5 bases). Trimming took 6 bases from V and 0 from J, leaving 12 bases between them. The germline V gene has CDR1 MNHEY and CDR2 SVGAGI. The CDR3 loop spans 15 amino acids. The CDR3 bases are TGTGCCAGCAGCCTCAGGGAAAGCTCTGGAAACACCATATATTTT. It yields the protein CASSLRESSGNTIYF.

V gene TRBV30 combines with J gene TRBJ1-2; 7 bases fit TRBD1. Germline assignment: CDR1 GTSNPN and CDR2 SVGIG (reference sequence). The length of the CDR3 is 14 residues. With V trimmed by 5 bases and J by 2 bases, 8 bases remained unmatched. The CDR3 spells CAWASPRGNYGYTF. The CDR3 bases are TGTGCCTGGGCCAGCCCCAGGGGGAACTATGGCTACACCTTC.

This rearrangement joins TRBV9 to TRBJ2-7, with 7 bases aligning to TRBD1. This CDR3 spans 12 amino acids. From germline, CDR1 is SGDLS and CDR2 YYNGEE. The V gene end was trimmed by 4 bases and the J gene end by 6 bases; junction bases not matched to a gene: 4. The CDR3, as DNA: TGTGCCAGCAGCTCATGGACAGGCGAGCAGTACTTC. Residues: CASSSWTGEQYF.

This chain links TRBV5-1 with TRBJ2-3; possible D gene TRBD1, 6 bases. Germline V CDR1 and CDR2: SGHRS, YFSETQ. This CDR3 contains 14 residues. Trimming removed 3 bases at V and 3 bases at J, with 11 bases between. For the CDR3, the DNA is TGCGCCAGCAGCTCTCAGGGGAAGACAGATACGCAGTATTTT. Translation gives CASSSQGKTDTQYF.

The chain combines TRBV19 with TRBJ2-1; D is perhaps TRBD1 (5 bases). The CDR3 is 15 amino acids. The V gene lost 2 bases and the J gene lost 4 bases, with 12 bases spanning the gap. Germline values: CDR1 LNHDA, CDR2 SQIVND (reference sequence). CDR3 DNA sequence: TGTGCCAGTAGTATACACGGCCAGGGATACAATGAGCAGTTCTTC. Translation: CASSIHGQGYNEQFF.

The rearrangement joins TRBV18 to TRBJ2-6; TRBD1 matches 8 bases. The germline V gene encodes CDR1 KGHSH and CDR2 LQKENI. The V and J ends lost 6 bases and 4 bases, in that order; junction bases with no gene match: 11. This CDR3 region has 17 residues. CDR3 nucleotides: TGTGCCAGCTCCCTATTCCAGGGGGCGGAAGGGGCCAACGTCCTGACTTTC. Its protein product is CASSLFQGAEGANVLTF.

The rearrangement links TRBV6-1 to TRBJ1-2; 8 bases map to TRBD1. The length of the CDR3 is 16 residues. V shed 1 base, J shed 4 bases, and the junction held 8 bases outside the gene matches. The germline V gene has CDR1 MNHNS and CDR2 SASEGT. CDR3 nucleotides: TGTGCCAGCAGTGAAGTGGGCAGGGGGCAAGGCTATGGCTACACCTTC. This sequence encodes CASSEVGRGQGYGYTF.

The chain recombines TRBV6-5 with TRBJ1-3; tentatively, D is TRBD1 (6 bases). Germline V gives CDR1 MNHEY, CDR2 SVGAGI. Between the trimmed V and J ends, which lost 7 bases and 4 bases, there was a span of 8 bases. The CDR3 has 12 amino acids. The CDR3 protein is CASNGQGNTIYF. The CDR3 DNA is TGTGCCAGCAATGGACAGGGAAACACCATATATTTT.

The chain recombines TRBV19 with TRBJ2-3; D is unclear. Trimming took off 5 bases at V and 6 bases at J, with 12 bases between the two ends. Germline loops: CDR1 LNHDA, CDR2 SQIVND (reference sequence). CDR3 length: 13 amino acids. CDR3 in DNA: TGTGCCAGTAGTGTACCCCCCGGTGATACGCAGTATTTT. This translates into CASSVPPGDTQYF.

This clone has only a few counts. The chain joins TRBV3-1 (or the pseudogene TRBV3-2) to TRBJ1-1; 7 bases align to TRBD1. In germline, CDR1 is LGHDT, CDR2 YNNKEL (reference sequence). This CDR3 has 15 residues. The V segment lost 4 bases and the J segment 4 bases; nucleotides outside the gene matches: 9. The CDR3 sequence is CASSPVTGKITEAFF. CDR3 DNA sequence: TGTGCCAGCAGCCCCGTGACAGGGAAGATCACTGAAGCTTTCTTT.

The count of this clone is one. The chain employs TRBV23-1 and TRBJ1-3, with 7 bases that match TRBD1. TRBV23-1 is an open reading frame, and its role is uncertain. The CDR3 length is 17 residues. J gave up 4 bases and V 0 bases, and 9 bases lay outside the gene matches. The CDR3 nucleotides are TGCGCCAGCAGTCAATCAAAGGGGGCGAAGGAAGGAAACACCATATATTTT. It yields the protein CASSQSKGAKEGNTIYF.

The gene calls are TRBV9 and TRBJ1-2, with 7 bases matching TRBD1. The CDR3 length is 15 residues. Germline V gene sequence: CDR1 SGDLS, CDR2 YYNGEE. V was clipped by 0 bases and J by 7 bases; unmatched bases: 9. DNA for the CDR3: TGTGCCAGCAGCGTAGGTTTCGACAGGGTCGGTGGCTACACCTTC. Translating gives CASSVGFDRVGGYTF.

This clone is medium-sized. The chain links TRBV4-2 to TRBJ1-5, with D possibly TRBD1 on 6 matching bases. V dropped 0 bases and J dropped 7 bases, with 16 bases sitting between them. This CDR3 has 16 residues. Germline V gene data show CDR1 as LGHNA and CDR2 as YNFKEQ. The CDR3 nucleotides read TGTGCCAGCAGCCAAGATCCCCCAGGGGATGGCCAGCCCCAGCATTTT. Encoded protein: CASSQDPPGDGQPQHF.

The chain recombines TRBV5-4 with TRBJ1-3; TRBD1 agrees at 8 bases. V lost 2 bases to trimming and J lost 0 bases; unmatched junction nucleotides: 4. From germline, CDR1 is SGHNT and CDR2 YYREEE (reference sequence). CDR3 length: 16 residues. The CDR3 bases are TGTGCCAGCAGCTTAACCGGACAGGGCTCTGGAAACACCATATATTTT. It specifies CASSLTGQGSGNTIYF.

V is TRBV5-6 and J is TRBJ1-1; TRBD1 matches 7 bases. Looked up from germline, CDR1 is SGHDT and CDR2 is YYEEEE. The ends lost 1 base at V and 4 bases at J; junction bases unmatched: 1. The CDR3 sequence is 13 residues long. In DNA, the CDR3 is TGTGCCAGCAGCTTGCCAGGGGGCACTGAAGCTTTCTTT. Residues: CASSLPGGTEAFF.